The 14 T cell receptor beta chains below were found in one sample sequenced in a study of human T cells and chemical hapten exposure. Regarding treatment: therapeutic diphenylcyclopropenone sensitization with weekly scalp DPC. Unique molecular identifiers were attached to individual cDNA molecules within the library. TCRdb reprocessed the reads with MiXCR, giving one entry per CDR3 protein. The repertoire holds around 480 distinct CDR3 sequences, roughly 57% seen once, with over 20% in the top ten. Sequencing used whole blood, obtained before DPC sensitization or 2, 6, or about 24 weeks after (not recorded which). These TCRs come from an adult with alopecia areata. Some clones in this sample may be carry-over from other donors' samples. This table probably holds off-target reads from a library built for another chain.

The chain employs TRBV7-6 and TRBJ2-2; D is perhaps TRBD1 (5 bases). Germline loops: CDR1 SGHVS, CDR2 FNYEAQ. V lost 5 bases and J 5 bases, leaving 9 bases between the germline ends. There are 13 residues in the CDR3. For the CDR3, the DNA is TGTGCCAGCAGCGTCAGGGAAACCGGGGAGCTGTTTTTT. Protein sequence: CASSVRETGELFF.

The genes are TRBV4-1 and TRBJ1-1; no clear D. The CDR3 consists of 14 residues. V shed 0 bases and J shed 1 base, with 6 bases lying between them. Germline-derived CDR1 and CDR2 are MGHRA and YSYEKL. The CDR3 region has the DNA TGCGCCAGCAGCCAAGATTCAAGGAACACTGAAGCTTTCTTT. Protein: CASSQDSRNTEAFF.

The J gene is TRBJ2-7, the V gene TRBV20-1; D uncertain. This CDR3 spans 14 amino acids. The germline V gene encodes CDR1 DFQATT and CDR2 SNEGSKA (reference sequence). The ends were cut back, 0 bases at V and 0 bases at J, with 9 bases in the middle. The CDR3 DNA is TGCAGTGCTAGAGATGAGGTGCGCTCCTACGAGCAGTACTTC. Its protein product is CSARDEVRSYEQYF.

This rearrangement joins TRBV7-2 to TRBJ2-7; no reliable D call. CDR3 length: 14 amino acids. Germline V CDR1 and CDR2: SGHTA, FQGNSA. Trimming removed 0 bases at V and 2 bases at J, with 8 bases between. In nucleotides, the CDR3 is TGTGCCAGCAGCTTAGCAGGTCCTCCCTACGAGCAGTACTTC. It translates to CASSLAGPPYEQYF.

V and J are TRBV6-1 and TRBJ2-3, with 8 bases aligning to TRBD2. Germline trimming cut 1 base from V and 0 bases from J; bases unmatched to any gene: 3. This CDR3 contains 16 residues. The germline V gene encodes CDR1 MNHNS and CDR2 SASEGT. Written as DNA, the CDR3 is TGTGCCAGCAGTGAAGTCCGGGGGGGTAGCACAGATACGCAGTATTTT. Protein: CASSEVRGGSTDTQYF.

This clonotype appeared a single time. V and J are TRBV9 and TRBJ2-2, with a tentative D call TRBD1 (6 bases). The CDR3 totals 14 residues. Germline V gene sequence: CDR1 SGDLS, CDR2 YYNGEE. The ends were cut back, 3 bases at V and 2 bases at J, with 8 bases in the middle. Written as DNA, the CDR3 is TGTGCCAGCAGCGAGGGACATAACACCGGGGAGCTGTTTTTT. As protein: CASSEGHNTGELFF.

The genes are TRBV2 and TRBJ2-5; D not certain. The CDR3 is 11 residues long. Trimming removed 6 bases from V and 2 bases from J, with 4 bases in between. The germline CDR1 and CDR2 sequences are SNHLY and FYNNEI. In nucleotides, the CDR3 is TGTGCCAGCAGACTACAAGAGACCCAGTACTTC. It translates to CASRLQETQYF.

This clonotype turned up a few times. The chain employs TRBV6-1 and TRBJ2-3; the D gene is possibly TRBD1 (5 bases). Per the germline V gene, CDR1 is MNHNS and CDR2 is SASEGT. The CDR3 has 15 amino acids. The germline V and J ends were trimmed by 3 bases and 2 bases, with 12 bases remaining between them. The CDR3 spells CASSDSDSPTDTQYF. The CDR3 bases are TGTGCCAGCAGTGATTCTGACAGCCCCACAGATACGCAGTATTTT.

V is TRBV6-6 and J is TRBJ1-5; 7 nucleotides match TRBD1. The CDR3 runs to 16 residues. Trimming at V came to 7 bases and at J to 2 bases, leaving 11 bases not matched to a gene. Germline V gene data show CDR1 as MNHNY and CDR2 as SVGAGI (reference sequence). The CDR3 nucleotides read TGTGCCAGCAAATCCGTCACAGGGGCTGGCAATCAGCCCCAGCATTTT. Amino acid sequence: CASKSVTGAGNQPQHF.

This clonotype was seen just once. The chain has TRBV20-1 and TRBJ1-6; 7 bases agree with TRBD1. The CDR3 runs 14 residues. Germline CDR1 reads DFQATT; CDR2 reads SNEGSKA (reference sequence). The junction had 5 bases not matched to a gene; V was cut back by 6 bases and J by 3 bases. In DNA form, the CDR3 reads TGCAGTGCCAAGACAGGGTTCTATAATTCACCCCTCCACTTT. Translation gives CSAKTGFYNSPLHF.

The chain has TRBV7-7 and TRBJ1-1; D may be TRBD1 (5 bases). V was pared by 5 bases and J by 2 bases, with 9 bases between. Germline V gene lookup returns CDR1 SSHAT and CDR2 FNYEAQ (reference sequence). The CDR3 has 13 residues. The DNA for the CDR3 is TGTGCCAGCAGCCGAGGGACTAACACTGAAGCTTTCTTT. This encodes CASSRGTNTEAFF.

This clonotype was seen a handful of times. The chain uses TRBV28 and TRBJ2-7; D unclear. From germline, CDR1 is MDHEN and CDR2 SYDVKM. The CDR3 is 12 residues long. Trimming cost V 4 bases and J 4 bases, with 8 bases left between them. Written as DNA, the CDR3 is TGTGCCAGCAGTTACACAGCGTACGAGCAGTACTTC. It yields the protein CASSYTAYEQYF.

The chain employs TRBV7-2 and TRBJ1-2; 7 bases line up with TRBD1. The CDR3 extends over 14 amino acids. Germline V lookup: CDR1 SGHTA, CDR2 FQGNSA. The V segment lost 7 bases and the J segment 6 bases; nucleotides outside the gene matches: 11. The DNA of the CDR3 is TGTGCCAGCACGCCCCGACAGGGAAGGGATGGCTACACCTTC. Translating gives CASTPRQGRDGYTF.

This rearrangement joins TRBV24-1 to TRBJ2-7, with TRBD1 as a possible D gene (6 bases). The CDR3 runs 12 residues. The V gene's germline CDR1 is KGHDR and CDR2 SFDVKD. V shed 3 bases and J shed 6 bases, with 8 bases lying between them. CDR3 residues: CATSDRGGEQYF. The DNA of the CDR3 is TGTGCCACCAGTGATCGAGGGGGCGAGCAGTACTTC.